The 18 T cell receptor beta chains below all came from one sample that was sequenced in a study of cytotoxic CD8 clonotypes in ibrutinib-treated CLL. Assay: immunoSEQ multiplex PCR; the TCRdb copy retains only in-frame clones and omits some. The table lists 35,000 or so clones, 60% to 80% of them singletons. The input for sequencing was PBMCs, taken at disease progression, from a patient treated with ibrutinib. These receptors came from a human donor with chronic lymphocytic leukemia.

The chain has TRBV10-1 and TRBJ2-7; the match to TRBD1 covers 8 bases. The CDR3 runs 11 residues. Germline V lookup: CDR1 WNHNN, CDR2 SYGVQD (reference sequence). The ends lost 6 bases at V and 13 bases at J; junction bases unmatched: 8. CDR3 DNA: TGCGCCAGCAGCAGCGGACAGGGCCAATACTTC. This translates into CASSSGQGQYF.

CDR3: CASSLVAGPSGANVLTF. The CDR3 coding sequence is TGCGCCAGCAGCTTGGTGGCGGGACCCTCTGGGGCCAACGTCCTGACTTTC. V gene TRBV5-1 combines with J gene TRBJ2-6, with a possible D match to TRBD2 (6 bases). CDR3 length equals 17 residues. V lost 0 bases to trimming and J lost 0 bases, with 10 bases between them. Looked up from germline, CDR1 is SGHRS and CDR2 is YFSETQ.

V gene TRBV9 combines with J gene TRBJ2-1; 9 bases are shared with TRBD1. Germline CDR1 SGDLS, CDR2 YYNGEE. CDR3 length: 15 amino acids. The junction had 7 bases not matched to a gene; V was cut back by 4 bases and J by 5 bases. The CDR3 sequence is CASSIRGTGNNEQFF. The CDR3 bases are TGTGCCAGCAGCATACGGGGGACAGGGAACAATGAGCAGTTCTTC.

Only one count was recorded for this clone. This rearrangement joins TRBV5-4 to TRBJ2-3; no definite D call. This CDR3 spans 14 amino acids. Germline lookup yields CDR1 SGHNT and CDR2 YYREEE (reference sequence). V lost 0 bases and J 6 bases, leaving 11 bases between the germline ends. Written as DNA, the CDR3 is TGTGCCAGCAGCTTGGGGGGAATGGGGGATACGCAGTATTTT. This gives the protein CASSLGGMGDTQYF.

This clone was seen more than once but under ten times. The chain recombines TRBV11-2 with TRBJ2-3; 8 bases agree with TRBD2. After removal of 2 bases from V and 2 bases from J, the junction contained 3 bases not matched to a gene. Germline CDR1 SGHAT, CDR2 FQNNGV. This CDR3 is built from 15 residues. DNA for the CDR3: TGTGCCAGCAGCTTATACGGGAGGGACACAGATACGCAGTATTTT. This gives the protein CASSLYGRDTDTQYF.

This clone appeared once. The rearrangement uses TRBV6-5 and TRBJ1-2; 8 positions match TRBD1. The germline gives CDR1 MNHEY, CDR2 SVGAGI. With V trimmed by 5 bases and J by 4 bases, 9 bases remained unmatched. The CDR3 extends over 15 amino acids. CDR3 bases: TGTGCCAGCAGTCCCCTCCCCGACAGGGGCTATGGCTACACCTTC. Protein: CASSPLPDRGYGYTF.

This rearrangement joins TRBV2 to TRBJ2-7; 14 bases fit TRBD2. Germline V gives CDR1 SNHLY, CDR2 FYNNEI. J lost 4 bases, V lost 4 bases, and 3 bases had no gene match. The CDR3 contains 15 residues. CDR3 sequence (DNA): TGTGCCAGCAGTGCGACTAGCGGGGGGGTGTACGAGCAGTACTTC. This sequence encodes CASSATSGGVYEQYF. The full variable domain, in which reference TRBV2 and TRBJ2-7 provide the parts outside the CDR3, is EPEVTQTPSHQVTQMGQEVILRCVPISNHLYFYWYRQILGQKVEFLVSFYNNEISEKSEIFDDQFSVERPDGSNFTLKIRSTKLEDSAMYFCASSATSGGVYEQYFGPGTRLTVT.

This chain connects TRBV28 to TRBJ1-2; no firm D call. The V and J ends lost 2 bases and 5 bases respectively, with 6 bases between them. Germline V CDR1 and CDR2: MDHEN, SYDVKM. This CDR3 comprises 12 residues. This CDR3 reads CASSLGGYGYTF. The CDR3 DNA is TGTGCCAGCAGTTTAGGAGGATATGGCTACACCTTC.

A word on this clone: In this CDR3 the conserved last residue, phenylalanine or tryptophan, is missing, so a read error is likely. The DNA is omitted, as the CDR3 cannot be located on it reliably, and the CDR3 follows TCRdb's listing. This sequence joins TRBV18 and TRBJ1-2. The CDR3 comprises 9 residues, both ends counted. Per germline, CDR1 KGHSH and CDR2 LQKENI. Here the CDR3 reads CASSPDERS.

J is TRBJ2-3 and V is TRBV28; 7 nucleotides agree with TRBD1. Germline loops: CDR1 MDHEN, CDR2 SYDVKM. This CDR3 region has 17 residues. Trimming cost V 7 bases and J 4 bases; bases outside gene matches: 17. This CDR3 is CASTLSVGRGWADTQYF. The CDR3 bases are TGTGCCAGCACCCTATCTGTTGGCAGGGGGTGGGCAGATACGCAGTATTTT.

The rearrangement joins TRBV11-2 to TRBJ1-3; 7 bases map to TRBD1. The V and J ends lost 2 bases and 8 bases, in that order; junction bases with no gene match: 6. Per the germline V gene, CDR1 is SGHAT and CDR2 is FQNNGV. This CDR3 contains 14 residues. This CDR3 reads CASSLFRQGDTIYF. The CDR3 nucleotides read TGTGCCAGCAGCTTATTTCGGCAGGGGGACACCATATATTTT.

The rearrangement joins TRBV27 to TRBJ2-1, with 10 bases that match TRBD2. The CDR3 length is 14 residues. V trimming: 8 bases; J trimming: 7 bases; junction bases outside the gene matches: 8. Germline loops: CDR1 MNHEY, CDR2 SMNVEV (reference sequence). The CDR3 is CASASGGSPNEQFF. The DNA of the CDR3 is TGTGCCAGCGCTAGCGGGGGATCACCAAATGAGCAGTTCTTC.

The chain has TRBV7-8 and TRBJ2-7; 9 bases align to TRBD1. This CDR3 contains 15 residues. Germline CDR1 and CDR2: SGHVS and FQNEAQ. V was clipped by 6 bases and J by 1 base; unmatched bases: 7. The CDR3 here is CASRPTGTGSYEQYF. CDR3 in DNA: TGTGCCAGCAGACCTACCGGGACAGGGTCCTACGAGCAGTACTTC.

This chain connects TRBV2 to TRBJ2-5; D is perhaps TRBD1 (6 bases). The V gene lost 7 bases and the J gene lost 5 bases, with 23 bases spanning the gap. The CDR3 has 16 residues. Germline CDR1 reads SNHLY; CDR2 reads FYNNEI. Written as DNA, the CDR3 is TGTGCCAGCAAGCGAGACAGGCCCTCCTCGGGGGAGACCCAGTACTTC. Translated, it gives CASKRDRPSSGETQYF.

This clone occurred once. The V call is TRBV5-5, the J call TRBJ2-3, with D perhaps TRBD1 (6 bases). V was cut by 1 base and J by 6 bases, with 18 bases left in between. The CDR3 loop spans 16 amino acids. Germline V gene sequence: CDR1 SGHKS, CDR2 YYEKEE (reference sequence). The CDR3 reads CASSLRWQGRYDTQYF. The CDR3 DNA follows: TGTGCCAGCAGCTTGCGTTGGCAGGGGCGGTATGATACGCAGTATTTT.

The J gene is TRBJ1-2, the V gene TRBV15; 7 bases agree with TRBD1. The junction had 10 bases not matched to a gene; V was cut back by 5 bases and J by 10 bases. In germline, CDR1 is LNHNV, CDR2 YYDKDF (reference sequence). The CDR3 totals 13 residues. The CDR3: CATSHDRDVDYTF. The CDR3 nucleotides are TGTGCCACCAGCCATGACAGGGACGTTGACTACACCTTC. Filled out from reference TRBV15 and TRBJ1-2, the complete variable domain reads DAMVIQNPRYQVTQFGKPVTLSCSQTLNHNVMYWYQQKSSQAPKLLFHYYDKDFNNEADTPDNFQSRRPNTSFCFLDIRSPGLGDTAMYLCATSHDRDVDYTFGSGTRLTVV.

This clone was seen many times. This rearrangement joins TRBV6-6 to TRBJ1-1; a possible D gene is TRBD1 (5 bases). V lost 6 bases and J lost 4, with 12 bases in between. The CDR3 is 13 amino acids. Germline V lookup: CDR1 MNHNY, CDR2 SVGAGI (reference sequence). CDR3 bases: TGTGCCAGCAGGCCCAGGGTTTCCACTGAAGCTTTCTTT. Its translation is CASRPRVSTEAFF.

The chain employs TRBV2 and TRBJ2-5; D perhaps matches TRBD1 (5 bases). Germline V CDR1 and CDR2: SNHLY, FYNNEI. The CDR3 consists of 13 residues. V lost 8 bases and J lost 1, with 11 bases in between. This CDR3 is CASDQGSQETQYF. CDR3 DNA sequence: TGTGCCAGCGACCAGGGCAGCCAAGAGACCCAGTACTTC.